The entry that follows covers one T cell receptor (beta chain) sequence. Its specificity is not known. The entry originates in a study of blood T cells in healthy people across ages. Study conclusions and caveats: A strong correlation was found between TCR beta diversity and the percentage of naive T cells. The study lacked donor CMV status, which possibly confounded expanded clonotype changes. When set beside aged donors, long-lived donors presented more naive CD4+ cells and higher diversity.

The authors ran a second PCR of about 7 to 11 cycles using a sample-barcoded 5' primer and a J-beta primer mix. TCRdb passed the 5' RACE reads through MiXCR, listing each CDR3 protein once. In the table there are over 750,000 distinct CDR3 sequences, approximately 25% of which are singletons. Looked up from germline, CDR1 is SGHTA and CDR2 is FQGTGA. This CDR3 contains 12 residues. Deletions cut 3 bases from V and 14 bases from J, with 16 bases between. Extraction yielded at least 5 micrograms of total RNA per sample. These data were also filed under a second study, of T cells of mothers and their children.

The TCR was taken from a boy younger than 18 in good health. Sequencing was done on a sample of blood. The chain links TRBV7-3 to TRBJ2-5; D might be TRBD2 (5 bases). The CDR3 region is CASSLENEGCYF. In nucleotides, the CDR3 is TGTGCCAGCAGCTTGGAAAATGAGGGTTGTTACTTC.